The source of this T cell receptor (beta chain) is a study of CD4 T cells in relation to SARS-CoV-2 and coronaviruses. Background on the study: After roughly 9 days of antigen culture, PBMC TCR beta CDR3s were sequenced.

CD4+ T cells from unexposed donors were obtained before the COVID-19 pandemic (2011-2018). The cells were cultured for about 10 days before CD4+ T cells were isolated. Testing used SARS-CoV-2 S/N and four cold-coronavirus spikes on unexposed-donor CD4+ T cells, cells permitting. Here immunoSEQ multiplex PCR was the method, and the copy in TCRdb shows in-frame clones only, minus some. The data show about 25,000 clones, around 80% seen once. Comments on this clone: Its antigen is still unknown.

The source is a human donor in good health. What was sequenced was CD4+ T cells from PBMCs, cultured in vitro.

CDR3 nucleotide sequence: TGTGCCAGCAGCTTAGGGCTAGCGGGAGGTGGGGAGCAGTTCTTC. Encoded protein: CASSLGLAGGGEQFF. The V gene is TRBV11-3, the J gene TRBJ2-1; 11 bases agree with TRBD2. The CDR3 has 15 residues. CDR1 SGHNT and CDR2 YENEEA come from the germline V gene. J lost 10 bases, V lost 1 base, and 6 bases had no gene match. Looking up the rest from reference TRBV11-3 and TRBJ2-1 gives the full variable domain: EAGVVQSPRYKIIEKKQPVAFWCNPISGHNTLYWYLQNLGQGPELLIRYENEEAVDDSQLPKDRFSAERLKGVDSTLKIQPAELGDSAVYLCASSLGLAGGGEQFFGPGTRLTVL.